Presented here are 28 T cell receptor beta chains from one specimen sequenced in a study of blood T cell repertoires in COVID-19 (dated by TCRdb to the early 2020s). The method behind the library was the immunoSEQ multiplex PCR assay. The table was pulled from immuneACCESS by TCRdb, which kept in-frame rearrangements only. Such tables lose some clones; where checked, under half of the loss comes from unresolved V genes, and the rest has no known cause. The sample data list about 200,000 clones, and 89% of these were observed just once. The top ten clonotypes cover roughly 8.4% of the sample. Source material: PBMCs or T cells enriched from blood (not recorded which). All receptors come from a woman aged 18-29 years who had recovered from COVID-19.

The rearrangement joins TRBV7-9 to TRBJ1-1; a weak D match, TRBD1 (5 bases). V was cut by 4 bases and J by 7 bases, with 7 bases left in between. CDR1 and CDR2 (germline): SEHNR, FQNEAQ (reference sequence). This CDR3 region has 11 residues. This CDR3 reads CASSWGDEAFF. The CDR3 DNA reads TGTGCCAGCAGCTGGGGGGATGAAGCTTTCTTT. The full variable domain, completed using reference TRBV7-9 and TRBJ1-1, is DTGVSQNPRHKITKRGQNVTFRCDPISEHNRLYWYRQTLGQGPEFLTYFQNEAQLEKSRLLSDRFSAERPKGSFSTLEIQRTEQGDSAMYLCASSWGDEAFFGQGTRLTVV.

The CDR3 sequence is CASSLAGGTNEKLFF. CDR3 in DNA: TGTGCCAGCAGCTTGGCAGGGGGAACTAATGAAAAACTGTTTTTT. The chain is built from TRBV5-6 and TRBJ1-4; 7 bases align to TRBD1. Trimming at V came to 0 bases and at J to 1 base, leaving 0 bases not matched to a gene. Looked up from germline, CDR1 is SGHDT and CDR2 is YYEEEE. CDR3 size: 15 residues.

The V and J genes are TRBV9 and TRBJ1-1, with 9 positions matching TRBD1. The CDR3 runs to 17 residues. Germline CDR1 is SGDLS and CDR2 is YYNGEE. V was pared by 4 bases and J by 1 base, with 11 bases of the junction left unmatched. CDR3 DNA sequence: TGTGCCAGCAGCCCCCGCCGGACAGGGGTTGGGAACACTGAAGCTTTCTTT. Translation gives CASSPRRTGVGNTEAFF.

The chain links TRBV28 to TRBJ2-7, with TRBD1 identical over 10 bases. Unmatched junction bases numbered 11, after V lost 4 bases and J lost 5 bases. Germline V gene sequence: CDR1 MDHEN, CDR2 SYDVKM. The CDR3 has 16 residues. In DNA form, the CDR3 reads TGTGCCAGCAGTTCCCCATTCGGGACAGGGGACCACGAGCAGTACTTC. Its translation is CASSSPFGTGDHEQYF.

V and J are TRBV12-5 and TRBJ2-5; 13 bases match TRBD2. Germline CDR1 is LGHNT and CDR2 is FRNRAP. This CDR3 has 19 residues. Unmatched junction bases numbered 12, after V lost 1 base and J lost 4 bases. The CDR3 DNA follows: TGTGCTAGTGGTTTGGCAAAACTAGCGGGGGGGCCGCAGGTAGAGACCCAGTACTTC. Its translation: CASGLAKLAGGPQVETQYF.

The CDR3 loop reads CSANRNTEAFF. The CDR3 DNA follows: TGCAGCGCCAACAGGAACACTGAAGCTTTCTTT. The chain joins TRBV29-1 to TRBJ1-1; D is ambiguous. Germline-derived CDR1 and CDR2 are SQVTM and ANQGSEA. CDR3 size: 11 residues. V dropped 7 bases and J dropped 1 base, with 7 bases sitting between them.

This clone was counted ten times or more. This chain joins TRBV5-3 and TRBJ2-7, with D unclear. TRBV5-3 carries the ORF label, with uncertain function. V shed 2 bases and J shed 3 bases, with 6 bases lying between them. The length of the CDR3 is 12 residues. The CDR3 sequence is CARSFGLYEQYF. In DNA form, the CDR3 reads TGTGCCAGAAGCTTTGGCCTCTACGAGCAGTACTTC.

This chain connects TRBV9 to TRBJ2-1, with 11 bases lining up with TRBD2. This CDR3 spans 16 amino acids. The junction had 5 bases not matched to a gene; V was cut back by 3 bases and J by 3 bases. Per germline, CDR1 SGDLS and CDR2 YYNGEE. The CDR3 nucleotides are TGTGCCAGCAGCGGACAACTAGCGGGGGTCTACAATGAGCAGTTCTTC. Translated, it gives CASSGQLAGVYNEQFF.

J is TRBJ2-2 and V is TRBV5-4, with TRBD2 matching over 8 bases. Germline V lookup: CDR1 SGHNT, CDR2 YYREEE (reference sequence). The length of the CDR3 is 15 residues. V was pared by 7 bases and J by 1 base, with 6 bases of the junction left unmatched. CDR3 coding DNA: TGTGCCAGCCGACCGGGGGGGGAGAACACCGGGGAGCTGTTTTTT. Protein: CASRPGGENTGELFF. The variable domain in full, with the rest retrieved from reference TRBV5-4 and TRBJ2-2, is ETGVTQSPTHLIKTRGQQVTLRCSSQSGHNTVSWYQQALGQGPQFIFQYYREEENGRGNFPPRFSGLQFPNYSSELNVNALELDDSALYLCASRPGGENTGELFFGEGSRLTVL.

V is TRBV13 and J is TRBJ2-1; no clear D gene. The CDR3 length is 16 residues. V lost 5 bases and J lost 2, with 16 bases in between. Germline values: CDR1 PRHDT, CDR2 FYEKMQ (reference sequence). The CDR3 region is CASSAERSLAYNEQFF. The CDR3 DNA reads as TGTGCCAGCAGCGCAGAGAGGAGTCTGGCCTACAATGAGCAGTTCTTC.

CDR3 DNA sequence: TGTGCCAGCAGCTCCCGGGGGCAGGGGGCCTACTATGGCTACACCTTC. This translates into CASSSRGQGAYYGYTF. The chain carries TRBV11-2 and TRBJ1-2, with TRBD1 matching over 8 bases. Germline V lookup: CDR1 SGHAT, CDR2 FQNNGV. CDR3 length equals 16 residues. V trimming: 4 bases; J trimming: 3 bases; junction bases outside the gene matches: 10.

The chain joins TRBV19 to TRBJ2-1; 10 bases align to TRBD2. Trimming took 5 bases from V and 7 from J; bases not matched to a gene: 5. The CDR3 spans 14 residues. Looked up from germline, CDR1 is LNHDA and CDR2 is SQIVND (reference sequence). CDR3 nucleotides: TGTGCCAGTAGTCTCCTAGCGGGGGCGAATGAGCAGTTCTTC. Protein sequence: CASSLLAGANEQFF.

The rearrangement joins TRBV27 to TRBJ2-5, with D maybe TRBD1 (5 bases). The CDR3 has 15 amino acids. The germline gives CDR1 MNHEY, CDR2 SMNVEV (reference sequence). The V and J ends lost 5 bases and 4 bases respectively, with 17 bases between them. The CDR3 nucleotides read TGTGCCAGCAGTCAGTGGCAGGGTGAAGGAGAGACCCAGTACTTC. Encoded protein: CASSQWQGEGETQYF.

This clone was seen repeatedly, ten times or more. This chain joins TRBV6-4 and TRBJ2-5, with 7 bases fitting TRBD2. The CDR3 has 15 residues. Germline trimming cut 3 bases from V and 4 bases from J; bases unmatched to any gene: 8. The germline V gene has CDR1 MRHNA and CDR2 SNTAGT. CDR3 protein: CASSEQAGERETQYF. The CDR3 DNA reads TGTGCCAGCAGTGAGCAGGCGGGGGAACGAGAGACCCAGTACTTC.

The chain joins TRBV11-2 to TRBJ2-3; the D is unclear. CDR3 length: 16 amino acids. Between the trimmed V and J ends, which lost 1 base and 0 bases, there was a span of 11 bases. Germline CDR1 SGHAT, CDR2 FQNNGV. CDR3 DNA sequence: TGTGCCAGCAGCTTAGGTTCTTTGGCTAGCACAGATACGCAGTATTTT. Translating gives CASSLGSLASTDTQYF.

The chain is built from TRBV7-2 and TRBJ1-6; a possible D gene is TRBD1 (5 bases). The CDR3 has 15 amino acids. The V end lost 5 bases, the J end lost 6 bases, and 14 bases lay between the germline ends. Germline V lookup: CDR1 SGHTA, CDR2 FQGNSA. CDR3 loop: CASSTGGIRNSPLHF. CDR3 coding DNA: TGTGCCAGCAGCACAGGCGGGATCCGTAATTCACCCCTCCACTTT.

The chain couples TRBV18 to TRBJ1-3, with 10 bases matching TRBD1. The germline gives CDR1 KGHSH, CDR2 LQKENI. Trimming took 6 bases from V and 8 from J; bases not matched to a gene: 4. CDR3 length: 13 residues. The CDR3 loop is CASSHGQGDTIYF. CDR3 DNA: TGTGCCAGCTCCCATGGACAGGGGGACACCATATATTTT.

The rearrangement links TRBV27 to TRBJ1-1; no definite D call. V was pared by 3 bases and J by 5 bases, with 13 bases between. The length of the CDR3 is 14 residues. Germline V gene sequence: CDR1 MNHEY, CDR2 SMNVEV (reference sequence). The CDR3 spells CASSFSGRGTEAFF. In DNA, the CDR3 is TGTGCCAGCAGTTTTAGCGGGAGAGGAACTGAAGCTTTCTTT.

This rearrangement joins TRBV11-2 to TRBJ2-4; maybe TRBD1 (8 bases). This CDR3 has 14 amino acids. CDR1 and CDR2 from the germline V gene are SGHAT and FQNNGV. The germline V and J ends were trimmed by 8 bases and 3 bases, with 14 bases remaining between them. CDR3 in DNA: TGTGCCAGCCAGGGGGCGGGGGACAAAAACATTCAGTACTTC. This encodes CASQGAGDKNIQYF.

The chain has TRBV23-1 and TRBJ2-1; TRBD2 is a possible D gene (5 bases). TRBV23-1 is reported as an ORF; its role is uncertain. V dropped 3 bases and J dropped 3 bases, with 9 bases sitting between them. The CDR3 is 14 residues long. In nucleotides, the CDR3 is TGCGCCAGCAGTCATGGAGGAGTCTACAATGAGCAGTTCTTC. Protein: CASSHGGVYNEQFF.

The gene calls are TRBV10-3 and TRBJ1-1, with D possibly being TRBD1 (5 bases). The CDR3 has 14 residues. Germline V gene sequence: CDR1 ENHRY, CDR2 SYGVKD. Between the trimmed V and J ends, which lost 0 bases and 7 bases, there was a span of 12 bases. CDR3 sequence reads: CAISESGPGREAFF. CDR3 bases: TGTGCCATCAGTGAGTCTGGGCCAGGGCGTGAAGCTTTCTTT.

V and J are TRBV3-1 (or the pseudogene TRBV3-2) and TRBJ2-3; 7 bases agree with TRBD1. This CDR3 has 17 residues. With 1 base clipped from V and 0 bases from J, the junction kept 7 bases outside the gene matches. The germline V gene encodes CDR1 LGHDT and CDR2 YNNKEL (reference sequence). The CDR3 bases are TGTGCCAGCAGCCAAGCCACAGGGGATTTTAGCACAGATACGCAGTATTTT. This codes for CASSQATGDFSTDTQYF.

This sequence joins TRBV5-6 and TRBJ2-2; a weak D match, TRBD1 (5 bases). The CDR3 contains 17 residues. Per germline, CDR1 SGHDT and CDR2 YYEEEE. The V and J ends lost 1 base and 5 bases respectively, with 18 bases between them. The DNA for the CDR3 is TGTGCCAGCAGCTTGTCCCCCTCAGGGATTGTTACCGGGGAGCTGTTTTTT. Residues: CASSLSPSGIVTGELFF.

The rearrangement links TRBV18 to TRBJ2-1; weak D call: TRBD1 (6 bases). V lost 6 bases to trimming and J lost 4 bases, with 16 bases between them. The germline CDR1 and CDR2 sequences are KGHSH and LQKENI. CDR3 length equals 15 residues. In DNA, the CDR3 is TGTGCCAGCTCCCCTAGGGACACAGGGTACAATGAGCAGTTCTTC. Protein product: CASSPRDTGYNEQFF.

The CDR3 reads CASSERDSEAFF. In DNA, the CDR3 is TGTGCCAGCAGTGAAAGGGACAGCGAAGCTTTCTTT. V gene TRBV2 combines with J gene TRBJ1-1, with TRBD1 matching 7 bases. The germline V gene encodes CDR1 SNHLY and CDR2 FYNNEI. The CDR3 loop spans 12 amino acids. The trim removed 2 bases at V and 8 bases at J, leaving 2 bases unmatched.

The V call is TRBV6-5, the J call TRBJ2-5, with D possibly TRBD1 on 6 matching bases. The CDR3 extends over 12 amino acids. The V gene lost 7 bases and the J gene lost 6 bases, with 12 bases spanning the gap. Germline V gene data show CDR1 as MNHEY and CDR2 as SVGAGI. The CDR3 here is CASKNRVQTQYF. The CDR3 nucleotides are TGTGCCAGCAAGAACAGGGTCCAGACCCAGTACTTC.

The J gene is TRBJ1-1, the V gene TRBV4-1, with D possibly TRBD1 on 6 matching bases. Germline CDR1 and CDR2: MGHRA and YSYEKL. The CDR3 is 13 amino acids. V lost 1 base, J lost 5 bases, and 8 bases lay in between. CDR3 sequence: CASSQARGTEAFF. CDR3 coding DNA: TGCGCCAGCAGCCAAGCGAGGGGGACTGAAGCTTTCTTT.

The J gene is TRBJ2-2, the V gene TRBV7-8; D is uncertain. The CDR3 contains 14 residues. V lost 3 bases and J lost 5, with 10 bases in between. Germline values: CDR1 SGHVS, CDR2 FQNEAQ. The CDR3 region has the DNA TGTGCCAGCAGCTTCCGGGTGGATACCGGGGAGCTGTTTTTT. Translation: CASSFRVDTGELFF.